Included here is one TCR beta chain sequence, with context. Germline lookup yields CDR1 SNHLY and CDR2 FYNNEI. This CDR3 has 15 amino acids. Unmatched junction bases numbered 12, after V lost 7 bases and J lost 8 bases. This sample was included in a study of blood T cell repertoires in COVID-19. Study summary: Samples came from the United States, Italy and Spain, spanning acute and convalescent COVID-19. Sources were T cells, B-cell-depleted T cells, or PBMCs; the material itself was cDNA or gDNA.

Living in 25 or so US areas, the participants were between roughly 18 and 90 years of age. Original analysis: By means of reference gene primer amplification, nucleated cell counts were estimated. Sequencing was performed with immunoSEQ multiplex PCR; in TCRdb, only in-frame clones are kept and a portion is missing. V and J calls and clone size are those listed in that table; D and trimming were worked out from the DNA. The table records roughly 170,000 clones, more than 70% of them present only once. This chain links TRBV2 with TRBJ1-4, with 8 bases matching TRBD1. The origin of this receptor is a woman in her forties or fifties in a cohort exposed to, infected with or recovered from COVID-19 (not recorded which). The sample taken for sequencing was PBMCs or T cells enriched from blood (not recorded which). The CDR3 DNA reads TGTGCCAGCACCGAAGGTGGACAGGGTAGCGAAAAACTGTTTTTT. Its translation is CASTEGGQGSEKLFF.